The sequence of this T cell receptor beta chain was determined in a study of blood T cells in healthy people across ages. CDR3 length: 12 amino acids. Germline V gives CDR1 MNHNS, CDR2 SASEGT. Trimming removed 1 base at V and 7 bases at J, with 4 bases between. Points on this clonotype: Antigen unknown.

Combining a sample-barcoded 5' primer with a J-beta primer mix, a second PCR ran for 7 to 11 cycles. TCRdb independently ran MiXCR on the 5' RACE reads; one entry per CDR3 protein. The table includes about 1,400,000 distinct CDR3 sequences, 42% detected once. Study observations and caveats: Unsorted PBMCs blocked a conclusive comparison of naive and antigen-experienced cells.

The clonotype was recovered from a woman under 30 in good health. The V call is TRBV6-1, the J call TRBJ1-4; D gene uncertain. The material sequenced was blood. The CDR3 is CASSEGLEKLFF. The CDR3 nucleotides are TGTGCCAGCAGTGAAGGGCTTGAAAAACTGTTTTTT.